Described below is a single T cell receptor (beta chain) sequence and its context. Its antigen is still unknown. The CDR3 is 15 residues long. The V gene's germline CDR1 is SGHVS and CDR2 FQNEAQ. The data are from a study of monozygotic twins with inflammatory bowel disease. The study's findings and limits: Relative to healthy twins, IBD patients had fewer clonotypes in common with others, a gap that was especially apparent with disease activity.

Blood samples, whole and unsorted for T cells, yielded the isolated total RNA. Starting material for each TCR library was about 3,300 ng of total RNA. The authors made each sample's cDNA in eight separate reactions. TCRdb reprocessed the 5' RACE reads, with one entry per CDR3 protein and no DNA. This repertoire includes 150,000 to 200,000 distinct CDR3 sequences. This clonotype originated in a human donor with ulcerative colitis or Crohn's disease, or a healthy co-twin of an affected twin (not recorded which). Sequencing was done on a sample of blood. The rearrangement joins TRBV7-8 to TRBJ2-1. The CDR3 reads CASSSSGSQLNEQFF.